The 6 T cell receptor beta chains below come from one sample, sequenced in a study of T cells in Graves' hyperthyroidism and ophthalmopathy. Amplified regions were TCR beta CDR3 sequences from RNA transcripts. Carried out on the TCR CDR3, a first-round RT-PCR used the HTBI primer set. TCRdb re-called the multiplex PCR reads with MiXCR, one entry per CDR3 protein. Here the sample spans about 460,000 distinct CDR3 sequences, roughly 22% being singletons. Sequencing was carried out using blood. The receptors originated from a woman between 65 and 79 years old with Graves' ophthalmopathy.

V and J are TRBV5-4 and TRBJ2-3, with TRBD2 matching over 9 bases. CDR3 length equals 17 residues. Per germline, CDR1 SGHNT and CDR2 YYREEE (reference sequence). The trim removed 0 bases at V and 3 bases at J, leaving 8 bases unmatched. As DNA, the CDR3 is TGTGCCAGCAGCTTGGTACTCCGGGCGGGGGGGACAGATACGCAGTATTTT. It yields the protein CASSLVLRAGGTDTQYF. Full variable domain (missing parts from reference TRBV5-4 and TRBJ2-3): ETGVTQSPTHLIKTRGQQVTLRCSSQSGHNTVSWYQQALGQGPQFIFQYYREEENGRGNFPPRFSGLQFPNYSSELNVNALELDDSALYLCASSLVLRAGGTDTQYFGPGTRLTVL.

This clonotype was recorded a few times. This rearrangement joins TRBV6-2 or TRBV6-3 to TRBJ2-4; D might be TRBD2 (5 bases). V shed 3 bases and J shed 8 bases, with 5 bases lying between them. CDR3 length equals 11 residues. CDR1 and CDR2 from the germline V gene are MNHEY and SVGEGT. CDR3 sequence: CASSYSDIQYF. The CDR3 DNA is TGTGCCAGCAGTTATAGCGACATTCAGTACTTC.

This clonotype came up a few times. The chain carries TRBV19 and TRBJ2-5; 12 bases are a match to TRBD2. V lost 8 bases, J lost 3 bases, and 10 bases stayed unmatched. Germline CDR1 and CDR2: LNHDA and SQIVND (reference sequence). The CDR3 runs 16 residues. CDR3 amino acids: CASGTGLAGYEETQYF. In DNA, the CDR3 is TGTGCCAGTGGCACCGGACTAGCGGGGTACGAAGAGACCCAGTACTTC.

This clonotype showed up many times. For the CDR3, the DNA is TGTGCCAGCAGAGGAGTAGGGGGAACCTACGAGAGGGCCCTCGATGAGCAGTTCTTC. It codes for CASRGVGGTYERALDEQFF. The V and J genes are TRBV6-2 or TRBV6-3 and TRBJ2-1; D perhaps matches TRBD1 (6 bases). V dropped 6 bases and J dropped 8 bases, with 32 bases sitting between them. CDR3 size: 19 residues. CDR1 and CDR2 from the germline V gene are MNHEY and SVGEGT.

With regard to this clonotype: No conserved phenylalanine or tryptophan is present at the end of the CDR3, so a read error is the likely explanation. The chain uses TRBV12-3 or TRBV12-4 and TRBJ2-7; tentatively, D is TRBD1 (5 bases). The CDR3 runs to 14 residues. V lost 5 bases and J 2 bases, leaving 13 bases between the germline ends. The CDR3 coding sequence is TGTGCCAGCAGTCCACGCACAGGAACCTACGAGCAGTACCTC. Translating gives CASSPRTGTYEQYL.

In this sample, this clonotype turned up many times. The CDR3 nucleotides read TGTGCCAGCAGCTTAAGGGGGACTAGCGGGATTACCGGGGAGCTGTTTTTT. This sequence encodes CASSLRGTSGITGELFF. V is TRBV7-2 and J is TRBJ2-2; 13 bases are shared with TRBD2. V gave up 2 bases and J gave up 5 bases; unmatched junction bases: 5. Germline CDR1 SGHTA, CDR2 FQGNSA. The CDR3 length is 17 residues.